This T cell receptor (beta chain) comes out of a study of cytomegalovirus exposure and HLA in healthy donors. Generated by immunoSEQ multiplex PCR, the TCRdb table keeps only in-frame clones and is missing some. Of 150,000 to 200,000 clones listed, roughly nine tenths are singletons. The CDR3 consists of 14 residues. Per germline, CDR1 SGHVS and CDR2 FNYEAQ. Trimming shortened V by 8 bases and J by 0 bases, and 10 bases separated the two germline ends. This clone was seen a handful of times. The chain has TRBV7-6 and TRBJ2-2; D perhaps matches TRBD2 (5 bases). This clonotype originated in a man in his late teens or twenties in good health and CMV-seropositive. Sequenced material: PBMCs. The CDR3 spells CASRGSANTGELFF. The DNA of the CDR3 is TGTGCCAGCCGGGGTAGCGCGAACACCGGGGAGCTGTTTTTT.